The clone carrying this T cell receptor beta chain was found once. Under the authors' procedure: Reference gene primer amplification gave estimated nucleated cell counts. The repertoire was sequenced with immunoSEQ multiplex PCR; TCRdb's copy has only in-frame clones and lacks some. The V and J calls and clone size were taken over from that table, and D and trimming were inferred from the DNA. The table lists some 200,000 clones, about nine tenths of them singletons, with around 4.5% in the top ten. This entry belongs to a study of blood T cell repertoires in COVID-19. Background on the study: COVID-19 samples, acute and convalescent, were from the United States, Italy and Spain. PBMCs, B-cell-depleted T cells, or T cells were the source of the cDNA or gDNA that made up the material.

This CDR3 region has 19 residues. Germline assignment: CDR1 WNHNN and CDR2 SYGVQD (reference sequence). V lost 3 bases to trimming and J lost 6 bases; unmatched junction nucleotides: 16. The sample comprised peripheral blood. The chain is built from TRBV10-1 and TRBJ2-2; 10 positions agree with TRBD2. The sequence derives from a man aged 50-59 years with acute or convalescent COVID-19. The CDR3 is CASSDPSNSSLAGAGELFF. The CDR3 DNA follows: TGCGCCAGCAGTGACCCTTCAAATTCTTCGCTAGCGGGGGCCGGGGAGCTGTTTTTT.